Listed below are T cell receptor beta chains from one sample, sequenced in a study of cytomegalovirus exposure and HLA in healthy donors. Sequencing was performed with immunoSEQ multiplex PCR; in TCRdb, only in-frame clones are kept and a portion is missing. The sample shows 100,000 to 120,000 clones, about 86% of them seen only once. The sample consisted of PBMCs. Source of these receptors: a woman between 18 and 29 years old in good health and CMV-seropositive. Each CDR3 is given with its conserved first and last residue. Each record gives: J gene, clone size, D gene, V gene, CDR3 protein, CDR3 DNA. The D gene is left open where the match is weak. Where a row states a size, it is once, few, many or the class of an expanded clone; other rows omit it.

j_call: TRBJ2-1
clone_size: NA
d_call: NA
v_call: TRBV5-1
cdr3_aa: CASSPQTSSSYNEQFF
cdr3_nt: TGCGCCAGCAGCCCCCAGACATCGAGCTCCTACAATGAGCAGTTCTTC

j_call: TRBJ2-7
clone_size: NA
d_call: NA
v_call: TRBV5-4
cdr3_aa: CASSLAKGQYPEQYF
cdr3_nt: TGTGCCAGCAGCTTGGCCAAGGGACAATACCCCGAGCAGTACTTC

j_call: TRBJ1-6
clone_size: NA
d_call: TRBD1
v_call: TRBV18
cdr3_aa: CASSPVGQGANSPLHF
cdr3_nt: TGTGCCAGCTCACCCGTCGGACAGGGGGCAAATTCACCCCTCCACTTT

j_call: TRBJ2-7
clone_size: NA
d_call: NA
v_call: TRBV7-8
cdr3_aa: CASSLVAGNSYEQYF
cdr3_nt: TGTGCCAGCAGCTTAGTGGCAGGCAATTCCTACGAGCAGTACTTC

j_call: TRBJ2-1
clone_size: NA
d_call: TRBD2
v_call: TRBV29-1
cdr3_aa: CSAKRGGNEQFF
cdr3_nt: TGCAGCGCTAAACGCGGGGGAAATGAGCAGTTCTTC

j_call: TRBJ1-2
clone_size: once
d_call: TRBD1
v_call: TRBV18
cdr3_aa: CASSPSGTGGQDGYTF
cdr3_nt: TGTGCCAGCTCACCCTCCGGGACAGGGGGGCAGGATGGCTACACCTTC

j_call: TRBJ2-5
clone_size: NA
d_call: TRBD2
v_call: TRBV7-6
cdr3_aa: CASSLRGVQETQYF
cdr3_nt: TGTGCCAGCAGCCTACGGGGGGTCCAAGAGACCCAGTACTTC

j_call: TRBJ1-1
clone_size: NA
d_call: NA
v_call: TRBV5-6
cdr3_aa: CASSYPTGSNTEAFF
cdr3_nt: TGTGCCAGCAGCTACCCTACGGGGTCGAACACTGAAGCTTTCTTT

j_call: TRBJ1-1
clone_size: NA
d_call: NA
v_call: TRBV19
cdr3_aa: CASSILGVNTEAFF
cdr3_nt: TGTGCCAGTAGTATATTAGGGGTGAACACTGAAGCTTTCTTT

j_call: TRBJ2-1
clone_size: NA
d_call: TRBD2
v_call: TRBV14
cdr3_aa: CASSQDLVSGRRNEQFF
cdr3_nt: TGTGCCAGCAGCCAAGATCTTGTTAGCGGGAGGAGGAATGAGCAGTTCTTC

j_call: TRBJ2-1
clone_size: NA
d_call: TRBD2
v_call: TRBV11-3
cdr3_aa: CASSLSSGRVNEQFF
cdr3_nt: TGTGCCAGCAGCCTATCTAGCGGGAGGGTGAATGAGCAGTTCTTC

j_call: TRBJ1-4
clone_size: NA
d_call: TRBD1
v_call: TRBV5-1
cdr3_aa: CASSETGGRGEKLFF
cdr3_nt: TGCGCCAGCAGCGAGACAGGGGGAAGGGGTGAAAAACTGTTTTTT

j_call: TRBJ1-1
clone_size: NA
d_call: TRBD1
v_call: TRBV25-1
cdr3_aa: CASRKTGSTEAFF
cdr3_nt: TGTGCCAGCAGGAAGACAGGGAGCACTGAAGCTTTCTTT

j_call: TRBJ2-2
clone_size: once
d_call: NA
v_call: TRBV6-5
cdr3_aa: CASSYSLKGVTGELFF
cdr3_nt: TGTGCCAGCAGTTACTCGCTAAAGGGGGTGACCGGGGAGCTGTTTTTT

j_call: TRBJ2-3
clone_size: NA
d_call: NA
v_call: TRBV18
cdr3_aa: CASSPLLGAVTDTQYF
cdr3_nt: TGTGCCAGCTCACCGCTCTTGGGGGCGGTCACAGATACGCAGTATTTT

j_call: TRBJ2-7
clone_size: few
d_call: TRBD1
v_call: TRBV7-6
cdr3_aa: CASSFIQGYGEQYF
cdr3_nt: TGTGCCAGCAGCTTCATACAGGGGTATGGGGAGCAGTACTTC

j_call: TRBJ2-2
clone_size: few
d_call: TRBD2
v_call: TRBV19
cdr3_aa: CASSIPLTSAPTGELFF
cdr3_nt: TGTGCCAGTAGTATTCCCCTAACTAGCGCTCCCACCGGGGAGCTGTTTTTT

j_call: TRBJ2-1
clone_size: NA
d_call: TRBD1
v_call: TRBV18
cdr3_aa: CASSKYRDRRRADNEQFF
cdr3_nt: TGTGCCAGCTCAAAATACCGGGACAGGAGAAGAGCTGACAATGAGCAGTTCTTC

j_call: TRBJ2-2
clone_size: NA
d_call: TRBD1
v_call: TRBV19
cdr3_aa: CASGKDRVAGELFF
cdr3_nt: TGTGCCAGTGGGAAGGACAGGGTTGCCGGGGAGCTGTTTTTT

j_call: TRBJ1-2
clone_size: NA
d_call: TRBD1
v_call: TRBV10-3
cdr3_aa: CAIRAGQEDGYTF
cdr3_nt: TGTGCCATCAGAGCGGGACAGGAGGATGGCTACACCTTC

j_call: TRBJ2-1
clone_size: NA
d_call: TRBD2
v_call: TRBV7-3
cdr3_aa: CASSLFRGRTYNEQFF
cdr3_nt: TGTGCCAGCAGCTTATTTCGCGGGAGGACCTACAATGAGCAGTTCTTC

j_call: TRBJ2-1
clone_size: NA
d_call: NA
v_call: TRBV5-1
cdr3_aa: CASSLEPTSFGSYNEQFF
cdr3_nt: TGCGCCAGCAGCTTGGAACCTACTAGCTTCGGCTCCTACAATGAGCAGTTCTTC

j_call: TRBJ2-7
clone_size: NA
d_call: NA
v_call: TRBV7-3
cdr3_aa: CASSLRGQGEQYF
cdr3_nt: TGTGCCAGCAGCTTACGCGGCCAGGGGGAGCAGTACTTC

j_call: TRBJ1-2
clone_size: NA
d_call: NA
v_call: TRBV4-1
cdr3_aa: CASSPLLAKSNYGYTF
cdr3_nt: TGCGCCAGCAGCCCCCTGTTGGCCAAATCTAACTATGGCTACACCTTC

j_call: TRBJ1-4
clone_size: NA
d_call: NA
v_call: TRBV19
cdr3_aa: CASSNSGDEKLFF
cdr3_nt: TGTGCCAGTAGTAACAGCGGCGATGAAAAACTGTTTTTT

j_call: TRBJ2-3
clone_size: NA
d_call: TRBD2
v_call: TRBV5-4
cdr3_aa: CASSSQLAGGRTDTQYF
cdr3_nt: TGTGCCAGCAGCTCCCAACTAGCGGGAGGGCGCACAGATACGCAGTATTTT

j_call: TRBJ1-1
clone_size: NA
d_call: TRBD1
v_call: TRBV29-1
cdr3_aa: CSVGFWPGGFGTEAFF
cdr3_nt: TGCAGCGTTGGTTTCTGGCCAGGGGGCTTTGGCACTGAAGCTTTCTTT

j_call: TRBJ2-7
clone_size: NA
d_call: NA
v_call: TRBV6-1
cdr3_aa: CASRNMGWGAYEQYF
cdr3_nt: TGTGCCAGCAGAAACATGGGGTGGGGGGCCTACGAGCAGTACTTC

j_call: TRBJ2-2
clone_size: once
d_call: TRBD2
v_call: TRBV7-6
cdr3_aa: CASSFTSGNTGELFF
cdr3_nt: TGTGCCAGCAGTTTTACTAGCGGTAACACCGGGGAGCTGTTTTTT

j_call: TRBJ1-4
clone_size: NA
d_call: TRBD1
v_call: TRBV7-6
cdr3_aa: CASSSDRVTNEKLFF
cdr3_nt: TGTGCCAGCAGCTCCGACAGGGTTACCAATGAAAAACTGTTTTTT

j_call: TRBJ1-1
clone_size: NA
d_call: NA
v_call: TRBV2
cdr3_aa: CASIFGRGTAMNTEAFF
cdr3_nt: TGTGCCAGCATATTTGGTCGGGGAACCGCAATGAACACTGAAGCTTTCTTT

j_call: TRBJ2-2
clone_size: NA
d_call: NA
v_call: TRBV5-1
cdr3_aa: CASNPTGEGTGELFF
cdr3_nt: TGCGCCAGCAATCCGACAGGGGAGGGGACCGGGGAGCTGTTTTTT

j_call: TRBJ1-6
clone_size: NA
d_call: TRBD1
v_call: TRBV7-8
cdr3_aa: CASSLVPGGTGAPNSPLHF
cdr3_nt: TGTGCCAGCAGCTTAGTTCCAGGGGGCACCGGCGCGCCAAATTCACCCCTCCACTTT

j_call: TRBJ2-7
clone_size: NA
d_call: NA
v_call: TRBV27
cdr3_aa: CASSGVDYLYEQYF
cdr3_nt: TGTGCCAGCAGTGGTGTGGACTATCTCTACGAGCAGTACTTC

j_call: TRBJ2-4
clone_size: NA
d_call: NA
v_call: TRBV11-3
cdr3_aa: CASSSPWRPENIQYF
cdr3_nt: TGTGCCAGCAGCTCTCCCTGGAGGCCCGAAAACATTCAGTACTTC

j_call: TRBJ2-3
clone_size: NA
d_call: TRBD2
v_call: TRBV5-1
cdr3_aa: CASSLGAGVDTQYF
cdr3_nt: TGCGCCAGCAGCTTGGGGGCGGGAGTAGATACGCAGTATTTT

j_call: TRBJ2-7
clone_size: NA
d_call: NA
v_call: TRBV19
cdr3_aa: CASSEGTYEQYF
cdr3_nt: TGTGCCAGTAGCGAGGGAACCTACGAGCAGTACTTC

j_call: TRBJ1-2
clone_size: NA
d_call: NA
v_call: TRBV29-1
cdr3_aa: CSVAQGGYTF
cdr3_nt: TGCAGCGTTGCCCAGGGGGGCTACACCTTC

j_call: TRBJ1-1
clone_size: NA
d_call: NA
v_call: TRBV28
cdr3_aa: CASSLGINTEAFF
cdr3_nt: TGTGCCAGCAGTTTAGGCATAAACACTGAAGCTTTCTTT

j_call: TRBJ1-1
clone_size: NA
d_call: NA
v_call: TRBV19
cdr3_aa: CASSMALNTEAFF
cdr3_nt: TGTGCCAGTAGTATGGCTCTGAACACTGAAGCTTTCTTT

j_call: TRBJ1-1
clone_size: NA
d_call: NA
v_call: TRBV6-1
cdr3_aa: CASSSRQVVNTEAFF
cdr3_nt: TGTGCCAGCAGTAGCCGACAGGTTGTGAACACTGAAGCTTTCTTT

j_call: TRBJ1-3
clone_size: NA
d_call: NA
v_call: TRBV4-1
cdr3_aa: CASSRGGSGNTIYF
cdr3_nt: TGCGCCAGCAGCCGAGGGGGCTCTGGAAACACCATATATTTT

j_call: TRBJ2-6
clone_size: NA
d_call: TRBD1
v_call: TRBV7-8
cdr3_aa: CASSLVSGTAYSGANVLTF
cdr3_nt: TGTGCCAGCAGCTTAGTGTCCGGGACAGCCTACTCTGGGGCCAACGTCCTGACTTTC

j_call: TRBJ1-1
clone_size: many
d_call: TRBD1
v_call: TRBV5-4
cdr3_aa: CASRLQGAGDTEAFF
cdr3_nt: TGTGCCAGCAGGCTGCAGGGGGCCGGAGACACTGAAGCTTTCTTT

j_call: TRBJ2-3
clone_size: once
d_call: NA
v_call: TRBV7-9
cdr3_aa: CASRGGGTDTQYF
cdr3_nt: TGTGCCAGCCGAGGGGGGGGCACAGATACGCAGTATTTT

j_call: TRBJ2-7
clone_size: NA
d_call: NA
v_call: TRBV29-1
cdr3_aa: CSVGGDGSHYEQYF
cdr3_nt: TGCAGCGTTGGGGGAGACGGGAGTCACTACGAGCAGTACTTC

j_call: TRBJ2-7
clone_size: NA
d_call: TRBD1
v_call: TRBV5-3
cdr3_aa: CARSVDRASSYEQYF
cdr3_nt: TGTGCCAGAAGCGTGGACAGGGCGAGCTCCTACGAGCAGTACTTC

j_call: TRBJ1-1
clone_size: NA
d_call: TRBD1
v_call: TRBV5-1
cdr3_aa: CASEGQGGMNTEAFF
cdr3_nt: TGCGCCAGTGAGGGACAGGGAGGGATGAACACTGAAGCTTTCTTT

j_call: TRBJ2-7
clone_size: NA
d_call: TRBD2
v_call: TRBV5-6
cdr3_aa: CASSPRTSGREQYF
cdr3_nt: TGTGCCAGCAGCCCACGGACTAGCGGGCGGGAGCAGTACTTC

j_call: TRBJ1-2
clone_size: NA
d_call: NA
v_call: TRBV6-5
cdr3_aa: CASSYRGFAYGYTF
cdr3_nt: TGTGCCAGCAGTTACAGGGGATTTGCCTATGGCTACACCTTC